The entry below gives a single T cell receptor (beta chain) sequence along with its context. Original data processing: Using reference gene primer amplification, nucleated cell counts were estimated. The table came from immunoSEQ multiplex PCR; TCRdb's copy has only in-frame clones and leaves some out. Clone size and the V and J calls come from that table; the DNA yielded D and trimming. Of 250,000 to 350,000 clones listed, around 90% are singletons. The entry originates in a study of blood T cell repertoires in COVID-19. Study information: The United States, Italy and Spain supplied acute and convalescent COVID-19 samples. PBMCs, B-cell-depleted T cells, or T cells provided the cDNA or gDNA that made up the material.

The CDR3 has 15 residues. Germline CDR1 reads MNHEY; CDR2 reads SVGAGI. After removal of 2 bases from V and 3 bases from J, the junction contained 4 bases not matched to a gene. What was sequenced was peripheral blood. This TCR came from a woman between 50 and 59 years old who had recovered from COVID-19. The genes are TRBV6-5 and TRBJ2-7; 10 bases are a match to TRBD1. CDR3 coding DNA: TGTGCCAGCAGTTACGGCGGGACAGGGGACTACGAGCAGTACTTC. This encodes CASSYGGTGDYEQYF.